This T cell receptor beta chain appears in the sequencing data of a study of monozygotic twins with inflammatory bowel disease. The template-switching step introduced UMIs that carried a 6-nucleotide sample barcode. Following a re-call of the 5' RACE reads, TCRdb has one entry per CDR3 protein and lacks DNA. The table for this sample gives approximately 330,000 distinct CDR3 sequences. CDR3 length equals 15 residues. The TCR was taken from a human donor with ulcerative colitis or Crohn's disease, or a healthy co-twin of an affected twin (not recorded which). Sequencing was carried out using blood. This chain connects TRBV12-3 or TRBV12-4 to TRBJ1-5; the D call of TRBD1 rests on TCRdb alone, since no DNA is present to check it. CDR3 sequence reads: CASSLAGGQNQPQHF.